A selection of T cell receptor beta chains follows, all from one sample in a study of T cell repertoires in cytomegalovirus infection. TCRdb called the reads again in MiXCR, with one record for every CDR3 protein. The table records about 60,000 distinct CDR3 sequences, roughly 32% of them present only once. Their antigens are not known. The source material was PBMCs, sequenced either directly or after in vitro stimulation (not recorded which). The origin of the receptors is a human donor in good health (CMV status not recorded). Some clones in this sample may be carry-over from other donors' samples. The conserved cysteine and the conserved F or W are not part of the CDR3 here. Where a row states a size, it is once, few, many or the class of an expanded clone; other rows omit it.

v_call	clone_size	j_call	cdr3_aa
TRBV11-1	few	TRBJ1-6	ASSRRGGDYSPLH
TRBV7-2	-	TRBJ2-7	ARIRGQGYEQY
TRBV7-2	many	TRBJ1-4	ASSLLAGGGGEKLF
TRBV7-9	few	TRBJ2-3	ASSPRPGGLPDTQY
TRBV2	-	TRBJ2-2	ASGAGSTGELF
TRBV14	few	TRBJ1-2	ASSQETAGGPVGYT
TRBV11-1	few	TRBJ2-7	ASSGTGGREQY
TRBV6-1	-	TRBJ1-2	ASSEAGGSYHYGYT
TRBV27	medium-sized	TRBJ2-1	ASSLGRMSSYNEQF
TRBV20-1	-	TRBJ1-2	SARAQQGYT
TRBV20-1	-	TRBJ2-3	SARGRFAGGSSDTQY
TRBV4-1	-	TRBJ2-7	ASSRGTAYEQY
TRBV4-1	few	TRBJ1-6	ASSQDGWRQGDSPLH
TRBV5-1	many	TRBJ1-5	ASSLAPDYQPQH
TRBV9	-	TRBJ1-2	ASSNGRPIAGYT
TRBV9	few	TRBJ2-1	ASSALGTSEDNEQF
TRBV18	-	TRBJ1-1	ASSQQGGTEAF
TRBV7-6	-	TRBJ1-1	ASSLGQGTEAF
TRBV11-2	-	TRBJ1-3	ASSFGASGNTIY
TRBV20-1	few	TRBJ2-1	SAREAGQRDPF
TRBV12-3/TRBV12-4	-	TRBJ1-5	ASRPQGQPQH
TRBV11-2	few	TRBJ2-3	ASSSVRGRATVTQY
TRBV11-2	few	TRBJ1-2	ASSLAGQPGGYT
TRBV20-1	many	TRBJ2-7	SAEPLAGLPYEQY
TRBV12-3/TRBV12-4	-	TRBJ1-6	ASRGVRRNYNSPLH
TRBV7-6	few	TRBJ2-3	ASSSPLRGAGDTQY
TRBV19	few	TRBJ1-2	ASSISGQNYGYT
TRBV11-2	many	TRBJ2-1	ASSLFPYNEQF
TRBV7-9	few	TRBJ2-1	ASSLSLAGSYNEQF
TRBV5-6	-	TRBJ1-5	ASSLGLGDDQPQH
TRBV7-9	-	TRBJ2-3	ASSLGFGTAYDGADTQY
TRBV7-9	few	TRBJ2-7	ASSPSGTGSNEQY
TRBV20-1	few	TRBJ2-7	SARLAGDSSYEQY
TRBV7-8	many	TRBJ2-1	ASRLGPATYNEQF
TRBV20-1	few	TRBJ2-5	SARGGLETQY
TRBV7-8	-	TRBJ2-1	ASSLRTSFRGNEQF
TRBV6-6	-	TRBJ2-1	ASRPLISYNEQF
TRBV12-3/TRBV12-4	few	TRBJ2-7	ASSLALSFGRVSYEQY
TRBV15	-	TRBJ2-1	ATSRALSVDEQF
TRBV28	few	TRBJ2-3	ASSSPAGHRGADTQY
TRBV6-1	-	TRBJ2-7	ASSDGDYEQY